Sequencing of this TCR beta chain was carried out in a study of shared clonotypes between healthy human individuals. Study-level background: Per donor, CD8 memory used one plate, CD8 naive used two, CD4 memory used three and CD4 naive used three. General study results and limits: Shared clonotypes across all four donors exceeded non-shared ones in generation probability.

Germline lookup yields CDR1 SQVTM and CDR2 ANQGSEA. Deletions cut 4 bases from V and 7 bases from J, with 19 bases between. This CDR3 comprises 15 residues. Naive CD8 populations comprised CD45RO-negative cells positively selected for CCR7, excluding terminally differentiated effector memory CD45RA+ cells. About this clone itself: The antigen is undetermined.

It was around 180 ng DNA, 33,000 or so T cell genomes, that sorted-subset replicate PCRs used. Data came from immunoSEQ multiplex PCR; TCRdb stores just in-frame clones and leaves some out. The sample has roughly 2,000,000 clones, approximately 94% seen once; the top ten hold 0.95% to 1.5%. This chain connects TRBV29-1 to TRBJ2-2; D might be TRBD1 (6 bases). This receptor was taken from a man aged 18-30 years in good health. Sequenced material: naive CD8+ T cells sorted from blood. CDR3 DNA: TGCAGCGTTGGAGACAGGATCCAGGCGGGCGGGGAGCTGTTTTTT. This encodes CSVGDRIQAGGELFF.